This TCR beta chain was documented in a study of blood T cell repertoires in COVID-19. Whole-study context: Samples of COVID-19 (acute and convalescent) were obtained from the United States, Italy and Spain. The analysed material was cDNA or gDNA that came from T cells, B-cell-depleted T cells, or PBMCs.

This clone is a singleton in its sample. Per the original methods: Amplification with reference gene primers provided the estimates of nucleated cell counts. Libraries were prepared by immunoSEQ multiplex PCR; TCRdb keeps only in-frame clonotypes and omits some of them. V, J and clone size are those of that table, while D and trimming were read from the DNA. The sample shows around 250,000 clones, about 87% of them seen only once. The germline V gene encodes CDR1 MNHNY and CDR2 SVGAGI (reference sequence). The CDR3 runs 15 residues. With V trimmed by 6 bases and J by 6 bases, 12 bases remained unmatched.

The J gene is TRBJ2-3, the V gene TRBV6-6, with 7 bases fitting TRBD1. The receptor's source is a human donor in a cohort sampled during active COVID-19. Sequences were obtained from peripheral blood. Written as DNA, the CDR3 is TGTGCCAGCAGGCAGGGCACAACACAGGGGGATACGCAGTATTTT. Translated: CASRQGTTQGDTQYF.